This T cell receptor beta chain was found in a study of T cells in Graves' hyperthyroidism and ophthalmopathy. From RNA transcripts, TCR beta CDR3 regions were amplified. Using the HTBI primer set, a first-round RT-PCR was run on the TCR CDR3. Via MiXCR, TCRdb re-called the multiplex PCR reads, giving one row per CDR3 protein. The repertoire has around 600,000 distinct CDR3 sequences, 12% to 15% of them found once; the top ten carry around 7%. This clonotype was counted at least ten times. V was clipped by 3 bases and J by 5 bases, with 11 bases between them. Germline loops: CDR1 KGHSH, CDR2 LQKENI. The length of the CDR3 is 14 residues.

The chain links TRBV18 to TRBJ2-1; the D is unclear. The origin of this receptor is a woman under 30 with Graves' ophthalmopathy. Sequencing input: blood. The CDR3, as DNA: TGTGCCAGCTCACCGTCGCCGGGTAACAATGAGCAGTTCTTC. It translates to CASSPSPGNNEQFF. Full variable domain (outside the CDR3, taken from reference TRBV18 and TRBJ2-1): NAGVMQNPRHLVRRRGQEARLRCSPMKGHSHVYWYRQLPEEGLKFMVYLQKENIIDESGMPKERFSAEFPKEGPSILRIQQVVRGDSAAYFCASSPSPGNNEQFFGPGTRLTVL.